The clone carrying this T cell receptor beta chain was recorded only once. The record originates from a study of T cell changes during pregnancy in multiple sclerosis. V was trimmed by 5 bases and J by 2 bases, leaving 10 bases between them. This CDR3 spans 13 amino acids. Germline V gives CDR1 LNHDA, CDR2 SQIVND (reference sequence). TCRdb keeps only in-frame clones here, not all; method: immunoSEQ multiplex PCR. The sample holds under 90,000 clones, about 93% seen once. The sequence came from a female donor in good health, enrolled as a control in a pregnancy study. The chain carries TRBV19 and TRBJ2-7; tentative D call: TRBD2 (5 bases). This specimen was peripheral blood, taken in the second trimester of pregnancy. CDR3 in amino acids: CASSAGEAYEQYF. The CDR3 DNA follows: TGTGCCAGTAGTGCGGGCGAGGCCTACGAGCAGTACTTC. Using reference TRBV19 and TRBJ2-7 for the parts outside the CDR3, the full variable domain is DGGITQSPKYLFRKEGQNVTLSCEQNLNHDAMYWYRQDPGQGLRLIYYSQIVNDFQKGDIAEGYSVSREKKESFPLTVTSAQKNPTAFYLCASSAGEAYEQYFGPGTRLTVT.